This TCR beta chain was recovered during a study of T-cell memory formation after mild COVID-19. Via MiXCR, TCRdb re-called the 5' RACE reads, giving one row per CDR3 protein. This table has about 560,000 distinct CDR3 sequences, roughly 20% appearing once. This clonotype has more than one count but fewer than ten. Trimming took 3 bases from V and 3 from J, leaving 10 bases between them. Germline CDR1 is SGHRS and CDR2 is YFSETQ. The CDR3 sequence is 13 residues long. This clonotype was sampled from an adult woman who had mild COVID-19 (a few samples of this study predate the infection). Cell type and time point are not known. The material sequenced was PBMCs or a T cell subset sorted from them (not recorded which). The chain is built from TRBV5-1 and TRBJ2-7, with D maybe TRBD1 (5 bases). CDR3 coding DNA: TGCGCCAGCAGCTCGCCAGGGCTCTACGAGCAGTACTTC. It translates to CASSSPGLYEQYF.